This T cell receptor (beta chain) was recorded in a study of blood T cell repertoires in COVID-19. Study information: From T cells, B-cell-depleted T cells, or PBMCs came the material, which was cDNA or gDNA.

V gave up 6 bases and J gave up 2 bases, with 16 bases separating them. The CDR3 spans 15 residues. Germline V gene data show CDR1 as MNHEY and CDR2 as SVGAGI. Authors' data handling: Reference gene primers were amplified, and this amplification served to estimate nucleated cell counts. Profiling relied on immunoSEQ multiplex PCR, and the TCRdb table lists in-frame clones only, not all of them. D and trimming come from the DNA, and the V and J calls and clone size come from that table. The sample records under 100,000 clones, under 90% being singletons. The chain recombines TRBV6-5 with TRBJ2-5, with no clear D. Sequenced: peripheral blood. This sequence originates from a woman in her forties with active or convalescent COVID-19. The CDR3 sequence: CASRFSAGWQETQYF. The CDR3 bases are TGTGCCAGCAGGTTCTCGGCCGGGTGGCAAGAGACCCAGTACTTC.